One and the same sample provided the 2 T cell receptor beta chains below, sequenced in a study of cytomegalovirus exposure and HLA in healthy donors. PCR was performed using 60 Vbeta and 13 Jbeta primers. Clones were read by immunoSEQ multiplex PCR, and TCRdb kept only the in-frame ones, dropping some. The top ten clones hold less than 6% of a sample with 150,000 to 200,000 clones, around 75% of them seen once. What was sequenced was PBMCs. The receptors derive from a woman between 25 and 40 years old in good health and CMV-seropositive.

J is TRBJ1-6 and V is TRBV25-1, with D possibly matching TRBD1 (5 bases). The V gene lost 4 bases and the J gene lost 7 bases, with 5 bases spanning the gap. Germline V lookup: CDR1 MGHDK, CDR2 SYGVNS. The CDR3 length is 12 residues. The CDR3 DNA is TGTGCCAGCAGTGGACAGAATTCACCCCTCCACTTT. Translation: CASSGQNSPLHF.

The V gene is TRBV6-6, the J gene TRBJ1-1; TRBD1 might be the D (5 bases). Germline-derived CDR1 and CDR2 are MNHNY and SVGAGI (reference sequence). V lost 6 bases to trimming and J lost 6 bases, with 14 bases between them. The CDR3 loop spans 13 amino acids. CDR3 residues: CASRYPGPPEAFF. The CDR3 bases are TGTGCCAGCAGGTATCCAGGGCCTCCTGAAGCTTTCTTT.